This TCR beta chain was sequenced in a study of blood T cell repertoires in COVID-19 (dated by TCRdb to the early 2020s). As for the study more broadly: Samples covering the acute and convalescent phases of COVID-19 were provided by collaborators in the United States, Italy and Spain. Where HLA class I and class II types were available, the types were taken from metadata supplied by the sample provider, not from assay-based typing. A de-identified subject ID, COVID-19 status, age in years and sex were almost always included in the sample metadata. Samples were obtained from the ongoing ImmuneRACE study (first 160 participants) and from over a thousand subjects provided by 6 global collaborators. The material from the prospective study consisted of cDNA or gDNA derived from T cells, B-cell-depleted T cells, or PBMCs. Subjects who had been exposed to COVID-19, were actively infected with it, or had recovered from it provided the deeply sampled blood TCRbeta repertoires that made up the dataset. A freely available public database, intended as a resource for researchers studying the immune response to SARS-CoV-2, is where the repertoires were released.

TCRbeta CDR3 regions were amplified from genomic DNA using the immunoSEQ Assay, a bias-controlled multiplex PCR. The authors' pipeline ran thus. Nucleated cell counts per sample were estimated from amplification of reference gene primers within the assay. Sequence reads were collapsed and filtered to measure the absolute abundance of every unique TCRbeta CDR3 rearrangement. For each sample, productive Simpson clonality was calculated by taking the square root of Simpson's diversity index across productive rearrangements. TCRdb provides this immuneACCESS table in a form limited to in-frame rearrangements. Some clones are lacking; in checked studies, under half of them reflect an unresolved V gene, and why the rest are absent is not known. The DNA was the basis for D and trimming; V, J and clone size are from that table. Recorded for this sample are approximately 250,000 clones; around 84% of them occurred a single time. The ten top clones hold approximately 1.4% of the sample.

V is trimmed back by 5 bases and J by 10 bases, and the junction contains 9 bases that no gene match accounts for. The cysteine opens and the phenylalanine closes a CDR3 of 14 amino acids. Solely the CDR3 DNA is kept, with 42 bases framed from the first base. Reading the germline V gene gives CDR1 MDHEN and CDR2 SYDVKM. A second Seattle source provided samples from volunteer blood donors who had recovered from COVID-19. Each collaborating institution followed its own protocols to collect whole blood in K2EDTA tubes. For TCRbeta analysis, collaborators shipped samples as frozen whole blood, isolated PBMCs, or DNA extracted from either of those sample types. In the case of this clone: What this receptor recognizes is not known. Within one base of it there is no much larger clone, and no base qualities were kept.

Here is what the overall study found, with its caveats: The quantity of clinical and demographic metadata differed by source and by participant and was supplied without curation.

This sequence was found in a woman in her thirties or forties who had recovered from COVID-19. Material for sequencing was peripheral blood. The chain employs TRBV28 and TRBJ1-4; TRBD1 aligns with 8 central bases. The CDR3 region: CASSQDRALGKLFF. The nucleotide sequence is TGTGCCAGCAGTCAGGACAGGGCTTTGGGAAAACTGTTTTTT.